The clone carrying this T cell receptor beta chain was recorded at least ten times. As yet, its antigen is unknown. One heparinised draw of blood, averaging roughly 120 mL, came from each donor. This sample stems from a study of beta chain features in type 1 diabetes. Background on the study: Taken together, all samples contributed 107,917,701 examined sorted cells.

Study-level points and caveats: VDJ junctions in type 1 diabetes patients carried more deletions and fewer insertions. Whatever favoring of shorter templates PCR might show would apply equally to patients and controls.

TCRB transcripts that were expressed got sequenced, as all of the isolated RNA had been reverse transcribed. Some clones are missing from TCRdb's copy, which holds only in-frame ones; the method was immunoSEQ multiplex PCR. The sample lists around 290,000 clones, 7% to 9% seen once, with roughly 1% in the top ten. The V and J ends lost 1 base and 0 bases respectively, with 6 bases between them. The CDR3 consists of 15 residues. The germline CDR1 and CDR2 sequences are SGHDN and FVKESK. Input material: central memory CD4+ T cells from blood. This TCR was recovered from a woman between 18 and 30 years old in good health. The chain couples TRBV14 to TRBJ2-2; D ambiguous. CDR3 loop: CASSQGWPNTGELFF. DNA of the CDR3: TGTGCCAGCAGCCAAGGGTGGCCGAACACCGGGGAGCTGTTTTTT. Complete variable domain (other parts from reference TRBV14 and TRBJ2-2): EAGVTQFPSHSVIEKGQTVTLRCDPISGHDNLYWYRRVMGKEIKFLLHFVKESKQDESGMPNNRFLAERTGGTYSTLKVQPAELEDSGVYFCASSQGWPNTGELFFGEGSRLTVL.